This T cell receptor (beta chain) was sequenced for a study of T-cell reconstitution after alpha-beta-depleted transplantation in children. The study, taken as a whole, reports: After transplant, at about two months, alpha-beta T cells were reportedly derived from several hundred expanded graft clones. Newly produced T cells mostly accounted for T-cell counts and diversity one year post-transplant. The origin of high day-60 TCRbeta diversity in some patients lay in surviving recipient T cells and thymic progenitors.

Unique molecular identifiers were used to barcode this TCRbeta library. TCRdb redid the calling of the PCR reads with MiXCR, one entry per CDR3 protein. The sample yields about 420,000 distinct CDR3 sequences, roughly 16% seen once. There are a few counts of this clonotype. Its antigen is unidentified. CDR3 size: 19 residues. Germline loops: CDR1 SGHAT, CDR2 FQDESV (reference sequence). The V and J ends lost 2 bases and 4 bases, in that order; junction bases with no gene match: 15. This clonotype originated in a boy in the first two years of life who had a stem cell transplant for Wiskott-Aldrich syndrome, so the T cells may come from the graft donor. Source: PBMCs, mostly from graft donor cells, taken 360 days after TCRalphabeta/CD19-depleted stem cell transplant. The J gene is TRBJ2-5, the V gene TRBV11-1; 11 bases match TRBD2. The CDR3 nucleotides read TGTGCCAGCAGCTTAATTTTGACTAGCGGGAAGTTACGGTTAGAGACCCAGTACTTC. Residues: CASSLILTSGKLRLETQYF.